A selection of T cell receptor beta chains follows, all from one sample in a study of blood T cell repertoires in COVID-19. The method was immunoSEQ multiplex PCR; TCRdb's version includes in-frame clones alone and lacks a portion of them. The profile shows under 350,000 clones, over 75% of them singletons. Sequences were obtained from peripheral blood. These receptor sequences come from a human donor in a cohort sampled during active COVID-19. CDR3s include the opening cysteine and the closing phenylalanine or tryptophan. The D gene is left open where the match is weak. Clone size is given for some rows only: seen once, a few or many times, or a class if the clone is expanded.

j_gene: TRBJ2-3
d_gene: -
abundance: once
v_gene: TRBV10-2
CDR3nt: TGCGCCAGCAGTCCGGCAACTAGGGAAACAGATACGCAGTATTTT
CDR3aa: CASSPATRETDTQYF

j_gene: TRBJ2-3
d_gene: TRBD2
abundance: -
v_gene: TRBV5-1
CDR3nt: TGCGCCAGCAGCCCGGGGACTAGCGGGGGGAGGAAGTATTTT
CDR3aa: CASSPGTSGGRKYF

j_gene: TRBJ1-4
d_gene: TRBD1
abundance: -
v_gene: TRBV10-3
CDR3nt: TGTGCCACCCGGCGAGTTAGGGACAGTAATGAAAAACTGTTTTTT
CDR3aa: CATRRVRDSNEKLFF

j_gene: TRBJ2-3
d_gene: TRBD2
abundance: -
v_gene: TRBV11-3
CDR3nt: TGTGCCAGCAGCCTGGGGGGGGCAGATACGCAGTATTTT
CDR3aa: CASSLGGADTQYF

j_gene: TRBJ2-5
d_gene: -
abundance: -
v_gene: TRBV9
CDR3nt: TGTGCCAGCAGCGTAGGCGTGGCCACCGGAGGGACCCAGTACTTC
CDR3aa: CASSVGVATGGTQYF

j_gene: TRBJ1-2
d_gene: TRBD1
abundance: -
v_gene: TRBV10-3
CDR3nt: TGTGCCATCAGCGAACCGGGACAGAGTCGTCAACCACGCTTC
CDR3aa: CAISEPGQSRQPRF

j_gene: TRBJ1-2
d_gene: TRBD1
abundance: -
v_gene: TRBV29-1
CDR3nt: TGCAGCGTTGTACTAGGCAGGGGGGCCAATGCCTATGGCTACACCTTC
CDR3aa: CSVVLGRGANAYGYTF

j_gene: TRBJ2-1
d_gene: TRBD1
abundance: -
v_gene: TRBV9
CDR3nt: TGTGCCAGCAGCGACACGACAGGGGCCAATGAGCAGTTCTTC
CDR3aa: CASSDTTGANEQFF

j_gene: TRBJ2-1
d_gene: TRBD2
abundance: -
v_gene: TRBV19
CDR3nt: TGTGCCAGTAGTATAGACTGGACTAGCAATGAGCAGTTCTTC
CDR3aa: CASSIDWTSNEQFF

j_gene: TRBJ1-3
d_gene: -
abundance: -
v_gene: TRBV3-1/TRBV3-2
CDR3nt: TGTGCCAGCAGCCACCGACGAGGGCCCAACTCTGGAAACACCATATATTTT
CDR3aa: CASSHRRGPNSGNTIYF

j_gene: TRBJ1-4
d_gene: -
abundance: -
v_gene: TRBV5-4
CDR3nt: TGTGCCAGCAGCTCAGGGGAGAATGAAAAACTGTTTTTT
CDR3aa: CASSSGENEKLFF

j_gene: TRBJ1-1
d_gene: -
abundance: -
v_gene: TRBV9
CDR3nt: TGTGCCAGCAGCGAGGGGCTTCTGAACACTGAAGCTTTCTTT
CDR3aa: CASSEGLLNTEAFF

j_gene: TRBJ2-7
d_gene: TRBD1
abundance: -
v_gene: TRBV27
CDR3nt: TGTGCCAGTAGCAGGGGGCGTGGATCCTACGAGCAGTACTTC
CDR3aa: CASSRGRGSYEQYF

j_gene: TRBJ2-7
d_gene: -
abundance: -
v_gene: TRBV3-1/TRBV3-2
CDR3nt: TGTGCCAGCAGCCAGACATATTACGAGCAGTACTTC
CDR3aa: CASSQTYYEQYF

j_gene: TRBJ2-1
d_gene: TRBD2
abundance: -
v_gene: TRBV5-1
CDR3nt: TGCGCCAGCAGCTCCTGGACTAGAGATAATGAGCAGTTCTTC
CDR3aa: CASSSWTRDNEQFF

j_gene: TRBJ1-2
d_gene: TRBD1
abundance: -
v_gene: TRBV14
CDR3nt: TGTGCCAGCAGTCACAGGGGTGGCTACACCTTC
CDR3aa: CASSHRGGYTF

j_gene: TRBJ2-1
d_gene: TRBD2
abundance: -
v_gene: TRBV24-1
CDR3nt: TGTGCCACCAGCATCGGGACTAGTCTGTTCTTC
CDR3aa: CATSIGTSLFF

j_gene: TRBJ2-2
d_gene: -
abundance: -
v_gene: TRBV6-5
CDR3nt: TGTGCCAGCAGTATTTTATACACCGGGGAGCTGTTTTTT
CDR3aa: CASSILYTGELFF

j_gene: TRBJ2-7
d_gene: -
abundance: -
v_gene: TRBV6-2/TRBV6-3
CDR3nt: TGTGCCAGCAGTTACGGAGGGTATTCGTACGAGCAGTACTTC
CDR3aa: CASSYGGYSYEQYF

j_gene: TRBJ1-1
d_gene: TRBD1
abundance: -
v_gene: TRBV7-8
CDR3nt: TGTGCCAGCAGAAGGACAGGAGGTTATGTTACTGAAGCTTTCTTT
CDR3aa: CASRRTGGYVTEAFF

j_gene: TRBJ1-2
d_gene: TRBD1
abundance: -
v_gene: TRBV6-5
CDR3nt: TGTGCCAGCAGCTCCGGACAGGGAAGGCATGGCTACACCTTC
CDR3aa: CASSSGQGRHGYTF

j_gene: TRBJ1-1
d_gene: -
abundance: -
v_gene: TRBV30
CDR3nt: TGTGCCTGTCCAGGGGACCGGAACACTGAAGCTTTCTTT
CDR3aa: CACPGDRNTEAFF

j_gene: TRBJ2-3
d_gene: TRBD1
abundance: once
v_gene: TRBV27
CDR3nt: TGTGCCAGCAGTTTAGGGACAGGGACGATCACAGATACGCAGTATTTT
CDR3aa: CASSLGTGTITDTQYF

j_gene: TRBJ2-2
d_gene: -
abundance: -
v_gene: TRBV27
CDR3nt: TGTGCCAGCAGTTTATGGAGAGCGACTGGGGAGCTGTTTTTT
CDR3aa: CASSLWRATGELFF

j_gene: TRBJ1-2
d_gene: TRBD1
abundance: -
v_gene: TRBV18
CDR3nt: TGTGCCAGCTCATCTCAGGGGGCCCCTGGTGGTAACTATGGCTACACCTTC
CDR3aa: CASSSQGAPGGNYGYTF

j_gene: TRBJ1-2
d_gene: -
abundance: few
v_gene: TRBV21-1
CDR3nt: TGTGCCCCCGGGACTTATGGCTACACCTTC
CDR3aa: CAPGTYGYTF

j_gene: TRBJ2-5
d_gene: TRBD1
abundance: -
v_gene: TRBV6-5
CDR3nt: TGTGCCAGCAGTTACGGCAGCGAAGGACAGGTGAAATACTTC
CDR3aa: CASSYGSEGQVKYF

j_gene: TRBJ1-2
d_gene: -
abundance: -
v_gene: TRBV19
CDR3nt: TGTGCCAGTAGTTCCGACAGGACCCCGGTAGAGAATAACTATGGCTACACCTTC
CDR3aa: CASSSDRTPVENNYGYTF

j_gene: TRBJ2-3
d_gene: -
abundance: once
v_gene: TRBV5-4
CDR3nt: TGTGCCAGCAGCTTGTCGTCAGATACGCAGTATTTT
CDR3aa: CASSLSSDTQYF

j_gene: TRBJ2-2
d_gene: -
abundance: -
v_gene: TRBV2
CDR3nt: TGTGCCAGCAGGGGGCACCTCACCGGGGAGCTGTTTTTT
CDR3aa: CASRGHLTGELFF

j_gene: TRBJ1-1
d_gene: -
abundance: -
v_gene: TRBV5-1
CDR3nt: TGCGCCAGCAGCCCGACAGAATACACTGAAGCTTTCTTT
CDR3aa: CASSPTEYTEAFF

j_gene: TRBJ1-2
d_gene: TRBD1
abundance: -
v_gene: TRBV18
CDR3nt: TGTGCCAGCTCAATCTCACAGGGGGCAGACTATGGCTACACCTTC
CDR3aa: CASSISQGADYGYTF

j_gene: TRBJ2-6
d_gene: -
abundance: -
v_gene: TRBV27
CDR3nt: TGTGCCAGCGGGCGAGTTACTGGGGCCAACGTCCTGACTTTC
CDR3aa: CASGRVTGANVLTF

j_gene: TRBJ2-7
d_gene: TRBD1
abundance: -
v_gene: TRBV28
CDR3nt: TGTGCCAGCAGTCCGGGACAGGAGCTCTACGAGCAGTACTTC
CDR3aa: CASSPGQELYEQYF

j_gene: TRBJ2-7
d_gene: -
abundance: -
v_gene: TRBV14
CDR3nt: TGTGCCAGCAGCCAAGCGACAGGCCCTCGTTTCCAGCAGTACTTC
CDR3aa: CASSQATGPRFQQYF

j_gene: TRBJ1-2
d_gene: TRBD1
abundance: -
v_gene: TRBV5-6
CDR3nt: TGTGCCAGCAGCTTCGGGACAGGGGTGACTTTTGGCTACACCTTC
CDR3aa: CASSFGTGVTFGYTF

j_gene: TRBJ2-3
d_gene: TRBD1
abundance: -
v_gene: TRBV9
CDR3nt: TGTGCCAGCAGCGTAGGGACAGGACCAGATACGCAGTATTTT
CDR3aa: CASSVGTGPDTQYF

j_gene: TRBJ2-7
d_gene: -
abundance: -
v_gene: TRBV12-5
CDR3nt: TGTGCTAGTGGCCCTGGGGACACACGCTACGAGCAGTACTTC
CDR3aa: CASGPGDTRYEQYF

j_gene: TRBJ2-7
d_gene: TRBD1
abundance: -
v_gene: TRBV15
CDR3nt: TGTGCCACCAGCAGAGGCAGGGGGAAGTACGAGCAGTACTTC
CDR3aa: CATSRGRGKYEQYF

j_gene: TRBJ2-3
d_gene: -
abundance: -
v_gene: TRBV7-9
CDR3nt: TGTGCCAGCAGCCCCCAAGGGGGGGTGATGGATACGCAGTATTTT
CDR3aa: CASSPQGGVMDTQYF

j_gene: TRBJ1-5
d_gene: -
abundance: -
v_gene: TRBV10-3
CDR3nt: TGTGCCATCAGTGAGTCCGGAGGAAGCAATCAGCCCCAGCATTTT
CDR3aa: CAISESGGSNQPQHF

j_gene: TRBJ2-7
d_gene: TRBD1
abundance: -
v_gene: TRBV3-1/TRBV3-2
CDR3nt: TGTGCCAGCACCCCGGGACAGGGGATCTACGAGCAGTACTTC
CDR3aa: CASTPGQGIYEQYF

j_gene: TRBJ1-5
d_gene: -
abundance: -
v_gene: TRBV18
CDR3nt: TGTGCCAGCTCACCAGAACGGGATCAGCCCCAGCATTTT
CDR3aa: CASSPERDQPQHF

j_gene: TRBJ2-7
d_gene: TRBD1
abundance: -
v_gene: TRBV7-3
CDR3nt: TGTGCCAGCAGCCCCGGACAGGGAACCGAGCAGTACTTC
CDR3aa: CASSPGQGTEQYF

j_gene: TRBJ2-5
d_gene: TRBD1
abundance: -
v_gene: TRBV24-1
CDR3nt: TGTGCCACCAGTGATCCCGCAGGGGGCCGGTGGGAGACCCAGTACTTC
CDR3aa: CATSDPAGGRWETQYF

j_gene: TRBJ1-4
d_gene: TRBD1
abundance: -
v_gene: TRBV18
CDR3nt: TGTGCCAGCTCATACGACAGGGCCGCTACTGAAAAACTGTTTTTT
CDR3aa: CASSYDRAATEKLFF

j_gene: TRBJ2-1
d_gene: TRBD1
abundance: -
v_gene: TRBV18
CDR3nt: TGTGCCAGCTCACCACCGAACAGGGGCAACAATGAGCAGTTCTTC
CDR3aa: CASSPPNRGNNEQFF

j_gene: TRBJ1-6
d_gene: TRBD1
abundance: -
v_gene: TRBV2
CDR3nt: TGTGCCAGCGGACAGGGGGACAGCTCCTATAATTCACCCCTCCACTTT
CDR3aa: CASGQGDSSYNSPLHF

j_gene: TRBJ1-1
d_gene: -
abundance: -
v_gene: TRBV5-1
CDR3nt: TGCGCCAGCAGCTTGCTAGTAGAGAACACTGAAGCTTTCTTT
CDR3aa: CASSLLVENTEAFF

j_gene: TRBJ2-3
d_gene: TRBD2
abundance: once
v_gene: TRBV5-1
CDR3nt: TGCGCCAGCAACCCTATTGGGGCGGGGGGCACAGATACGCAGTATTTT
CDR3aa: CASNPIGAGGTDTQYF